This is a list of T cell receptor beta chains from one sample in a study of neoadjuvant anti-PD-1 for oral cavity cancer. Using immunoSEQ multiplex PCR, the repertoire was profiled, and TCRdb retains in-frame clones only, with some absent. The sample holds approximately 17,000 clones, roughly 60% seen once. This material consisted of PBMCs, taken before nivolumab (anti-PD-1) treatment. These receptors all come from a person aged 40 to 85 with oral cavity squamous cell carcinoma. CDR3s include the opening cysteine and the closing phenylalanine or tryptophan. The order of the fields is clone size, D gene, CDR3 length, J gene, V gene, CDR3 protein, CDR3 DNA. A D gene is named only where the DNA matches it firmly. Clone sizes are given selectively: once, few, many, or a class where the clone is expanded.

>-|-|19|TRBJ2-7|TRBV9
CASSPIPGSDGGVGYEQYF
TGTGCCAGCAGCCCTATCCCGGGGTCCGACGGCGGCGTGGGCTACGAGCAGTACTTC
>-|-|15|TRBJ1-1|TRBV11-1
CASSLSARWNTEAFF
TGTGCCAGCAGCTTATCGGCCAGGTGGAACACTGAAGCTTTCTTT
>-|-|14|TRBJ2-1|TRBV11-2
CASSPRWTDNEQFF
TGTGCCAGCAGCCCACGTTGGACAGACAATGAGCAGTTCTTC
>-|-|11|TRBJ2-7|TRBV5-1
CASSTGYEQYF
TGCGCCAGCAGCACAGGTTACGAGCAGTACTTC
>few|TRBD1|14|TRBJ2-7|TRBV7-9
CASSSGQGVHEQYF
TGTGCCAGCAGCTCTGGACAGGGGGTTCACGAGCAGTACTTC
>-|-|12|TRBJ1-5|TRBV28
CASSRRSQPQHF
TGTGCCAGCAGCAGACGGTCTCAGCCCCAGCATTTT
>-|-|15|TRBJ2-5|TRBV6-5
CASSWGYEDEETQYF
TGTGCCAGCAGTTGGGGATACGAGGATGAAGAGACCCAGTACTTC
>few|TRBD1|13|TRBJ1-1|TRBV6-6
CASSYRDRDGAFF
TGTGCCAGCAGTTACCGCGACAGGGATGGAGCTTTCTTT
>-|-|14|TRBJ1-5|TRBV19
CASSIDGIYQPQHF
TGTGCCAGTAGTATCGACGGGATATATCAGCCCCAGCATTTT
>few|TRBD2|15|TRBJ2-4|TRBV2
CASSERGRAINIQYF
TGTGCCAGCAGTGAACGCGGGAGGGCCATAAACATTCAGTACTTC
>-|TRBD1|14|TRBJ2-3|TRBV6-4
CASSGTGGTDTQYF
TGTGCCAGCAGTGGGACAGGGGGCACAGATACGCAGTATTTT
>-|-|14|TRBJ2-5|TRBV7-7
CASSLAQATETQYF
TGTGCTAGCAGCTTAGCGCAGGCAACAGAGACCCAGTACTTC
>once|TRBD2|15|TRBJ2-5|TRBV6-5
CASSYGAGGRETQYF
TGTGCCAGCAGTTACGGGGCGGGAGGTAGGGAGACCCAGTACTTC
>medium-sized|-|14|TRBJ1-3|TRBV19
CASSGRDSGNTIYF
TGTGCCAGCTCGGGACGGGACTCTGGAAACACCATATATTTT
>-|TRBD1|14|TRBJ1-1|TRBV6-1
CASSEGTGGTEAFF
TGTGCCAGCAGTGAAGGGACAGGGGGCACTGAAGCTTTCTTT
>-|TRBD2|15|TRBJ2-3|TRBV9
CASSVEAGGPDTQYF
TGTGCCAGCAGCGTAGAAGCGGGAGGGCCAGATACGCAGTATTTT
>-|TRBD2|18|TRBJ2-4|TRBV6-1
CASSELAFSLGAKNIQYF
TGTGCCAGCAGCGAACTAGCGTTCTCGCTCGGGGCCAAAAACATTCAGTACTTC
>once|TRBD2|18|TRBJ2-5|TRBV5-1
CASSPGTSGRAFQETQYF
TGCGCCAGCAGCCCCGGGACTAGCGGGAGGGCCTTCCAAGAGACCCAGTACTTC
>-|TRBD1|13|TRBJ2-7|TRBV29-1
CSVGDSSSYEQYF
TGCAGCGTGGGGGACAGTAGCTCCTACGAGCAGTACTTC
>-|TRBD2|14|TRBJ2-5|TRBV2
CASRAVGGGETQYF
TGTGCCAGCAGGGCGGTCGGCGGGGGGGAGACCCAGTACTTC
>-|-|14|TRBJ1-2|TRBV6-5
CASSYQRRGGGYTF
TGTGCCAGCAGTTACCAGCGAAGGGGTGGCGGCTACACCTTC
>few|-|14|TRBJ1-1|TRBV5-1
CASSLGEGTLAAFF
TGCGCCAGCAGCTTGGGCGAGGGAACGTTGGCCGCTTTCTTT
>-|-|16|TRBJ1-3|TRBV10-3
CAISELAGMSGNTIYF
TGTGCCATCAGTGAGCTGGCAGGGATGAGTGGAAACACCATATATTTT
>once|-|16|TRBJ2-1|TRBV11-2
CASSSYRGRSGNEQFF
TGTGCCAGCAGCTCCTATCGGGGCAGGTCGGGGAATGAGCAGTTCTTC
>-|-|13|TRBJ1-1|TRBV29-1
CSARDASNTEAFF
TGCAGCGCCCGGGATGCATCGAACACTGAAGCTTTCTTT
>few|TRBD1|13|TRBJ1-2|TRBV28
CASTPGQGGGYTF
TGTGCCAGCACCCCGGGACAGGGAGGCGGCTACACCTTC
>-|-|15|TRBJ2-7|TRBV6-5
CASSYGQKASYEQYF
TGTGCCAGCAGTTACGGGCAGAAGGCGTCCTACGAGCAGTACTTC
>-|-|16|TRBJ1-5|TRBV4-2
CASSQEAAGVSQPQHF
TGTGCCAGCAGCCAAGAAGCGGCAGGGGTTAGTCAGCCCCAGCATTTT
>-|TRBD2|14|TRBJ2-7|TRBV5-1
CASSLTSGIYEQYF
TGCGCCAGCAGCTTAACTAGCGGGATTTACGAGCAGTACTTC
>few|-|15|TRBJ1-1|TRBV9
CASSVGTNLNTEAFF
TGTGCCAGCAGCGTGGGGACAAATCTGAACACTGAAGCTTTCTTT
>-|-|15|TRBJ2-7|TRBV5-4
CASSLAGVVGYEQYF
TGTGCCAGCAGCTTGGCCGGGGTGGTTGGTTACGAGCAGTACTTC
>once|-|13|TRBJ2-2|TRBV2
CASSERWTGELFF
TGTGCCAGCAGTGAACGTTGGACCGGGGAGCTGTTTTTT
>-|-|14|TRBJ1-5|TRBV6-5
CASSYSGSNQPQHF
TGTGCCAGCAGTTACAGTGGGAGCAATCAGCCCCAGCATTTT
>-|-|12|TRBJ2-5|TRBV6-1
CASSESWETQYF
TGTGCCAGCAGTGAAAGTTGGGAGACCCAGTACTTC
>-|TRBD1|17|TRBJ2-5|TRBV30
CAWSVGTGTGVGETQYF
TGTGCCTGGAGTGTGGGGACCGGGACAGGGGTGGGGGAGACCCAGTACTTC
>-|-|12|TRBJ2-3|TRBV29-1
CSVDAQGHTQYF
TGCAGCGTTGATGCGCAGGGACATACGCAGTATTTT
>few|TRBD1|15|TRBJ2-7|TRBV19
CASSVQTGRNDEQYF
TGTGCCAGTAGTGTCCAGACAGGGCGGAATGACGAGCAGTACTTC
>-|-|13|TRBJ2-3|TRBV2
CASSPQGTDTQYF
TGTGCCAGCAGCCCCCAAGGCACAGATACGCAGTATTTT
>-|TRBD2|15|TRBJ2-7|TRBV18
CASSPPGLADYEQYF
TGTGCCAGCTCACCACCGGGACTAGCGGATTACGAGCAGTACTTC
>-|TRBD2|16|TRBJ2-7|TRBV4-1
CASSRTSSGGPDEQYF
TGCGCCAGCAGCCGAACATCTAGCGGGGGGCCTGACGAGCAGTACTTC
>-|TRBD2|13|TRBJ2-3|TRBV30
CAWNLAGAMTQYF
TGTGCCTGGAACCTAGCGGGGGCCATGACGCAGTATTTT
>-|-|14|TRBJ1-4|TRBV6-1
CASSRQATNEKLFF
TGTGCCAGCAGTAGACAAGCAACTAATGAAAAACTGTTTTTT
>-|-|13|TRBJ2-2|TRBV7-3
CASSSTNTGELFF
TGTGCCAGCAGCTCCACGAACACCGGGGAGCTGTTTTTT
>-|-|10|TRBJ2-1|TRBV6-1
CASSTNEQFF
TGTGCCAGCAGTACCAATGAGCAGTTCTTC
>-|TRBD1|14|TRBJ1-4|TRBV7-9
CASSLTGGPEKLFF
TGTGCCAGCAGCTTAACAGGGGGCCCCGAAAAACTGTTTTTT
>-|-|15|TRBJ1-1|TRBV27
CASSLTGWKNTEAFF
TGTGCCAGCAGTTTAACAGGGTGGAAAAACACTGAAGCTTTCTTT
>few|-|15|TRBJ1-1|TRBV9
CASSATQGMNTEAFF
TGTGCCAGCAGCGCGACACAGGGTATGAACACTGAAGCTTTCTTT
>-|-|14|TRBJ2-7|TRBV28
CASSSGMTAYEQYF
TGTGCCAGCAGTTCGGGGATGACGGCCTACGAGCAGTACTTC